This T cell receptor beta chain was found in a study of CD8 T cell repertoires and HIV-1 epitope variants. On this clone itself: Its antigen remains unidentified.

TCRdb keeps only in-frame clones here, not all; method: immunoSEQ multiplex PCR. In the table there are 7,300 or so clones, 55% to 65% of which are singletons. Sequencing was performed on cultured CD8+ T cells derived from PBMCs. The sequence derives from a male donor with HIV.

The CDR3 spells CASSLEDSFYEQYF. CDR3 nucleotides: TGTGCCAGCAGCTTAGAGGACAGTTTCTACGAGCAGTACTTC. The chain is built from TRBV5-5 and TRBJ2-7; D possibly corresponds to TRBD1 (6 bases). Trimming removed 2 bases at V and 3 bases at J, with 12 bases between. This CDR3 is 14 amino acids long. Germline CDR1 SGHKS, CDR2 YYEKEE (reference sequence).